Each of the 23 T cell receptor beta chains below was sequenced from the same sample in a study of post-analysis software for immune sequencing data. General observations from the study: Roughly five TRBV segments, including TRBV5-6, TRBV5-1 and TRBV20-1, were more frequent in patients than controls.

These receptors' targets are unknown. The TCR beta cDNA libraries contained unique molecular identifiers. TCRdb reanalysed the PCR reads using MiXCR and keeps one entry per CDR3 protein. The table includes about 400,000 distinct CDR3 sequences, roughly 30% detected once. Sequencing was performed on blood. The origin of the receptors is a girl aged 10-17 years with multiple sclerosis.

On this clonotype: The junction differs from germline at one of its ends, possibly a read error. The chain links TRBV7-2 to TRBJ2-3; perhaps D is TRBD1 or TRBD2 (5 bases each). The CDR3 is 15 residues long. The germline gives CDR1 SGHTA, CDR2 FQGNSA. CDR3: CAGSEGYLSTDTQYF. In nucleotides, the CDR3 is TGTGCCGGCAGCGAGGGGTATCTGAGCACAGATACGCAGTATTTT. Variable domain in full (rest from reference TRBV7-2 and TRBJ2-3): GAGVSQSPSNKVTEKGKDVELRCDPISGHTALYWYRQSLGQGLEFLIYFQGNSAPDKSGLPSDRFSAERTGGSVSTLTIQRTQQEDSAVYLCAGSEGYLSTDTQYFGPGTRLTVL.

A few counts support this clonotype. The CDR3 sequence is CASSSSGKGRSPLHF. In nucleotides, the CDR3 is TGTGCCAGCAGCTCCTCGGGAAAGGGTCGTTCACCCCTCCACTTT. The V and J genes are TRBV7-9 and TRBJ1-6; no reliable D call. Between the trimmed V and J ends, which lost 4 bases and 9 bases, there was a span of 16 bases. This CDR3 spans 15 amino acids. Germline V gives CDR1 SEHNR, CDR2 FQNEAQ (reference sequence).

This clonotype was seen only a few times. The V and J genes are TRBV4-3 and TRBJ2-1, with 8 bases matching TRBD2. The germline gives CDR1 LGHNA, CDR2 YSLEER. The CDR3 runs to 14 residues. The ends lost 5 bases at V and 8 bases at J; junction bases unmatched: 8. The DNA for the CDR3 is TGCGCCAGCAGCTTTCCGGGAGGGCGGGATGAGCAGTTCTTC. Protein: CASSFPGGRDEQFF.

This clonotype came up a few times. The chain couples TRBV28 to TRBJ2-3; 8 nucleotides line up with TRBD2. Germline CDR1 reads MDHEN; CDR2 reads SYDVKM. The CDR3 is 15 amino acids. The V and J ends lost 5 bases and 5 bases, in that order; junction bases with no gene match: 9. Here the CDR3 reads CASSVLAVVRDTQYF. The CDR3 DNA follows: TGTGCCAGCAGTGTACTAGCGGTAGTTAGAGATACGCAGTATTTT. Variable domain in full (rest from reference TRBV28 and TRBJ2-3): DVKVTQSSRYLVKRTGEKVFLECVQDMDHENMFWYRQDPGLGLRLIYFSYDVKMKEKGDIPEGYSVSREKKERFSLILESASTNQTSMYLCASSVLAVVRDTQYFGPGTRLTVL.

With regard to this clonotype: Mismatch with germline at one junction end may stem from a read error. This chain connects TRBV4-3 to TRBJ2-6; 9 bases align to TRBD2. Germline V gene data show CDR1 as LGHNA and CDR2 as YSLEER. This CDR3 contains 17 residues. This CDR3 reads CASSQETSGSGANVRTF. The CDR3 DNA is TGCGCCAGCAGCCAAGAGACTAGCGGATCTGGGGCCAACGTCCGGACTTTC.

The table lists this clonotype with many counts. The CDR3 DNA follows: TGTGCCAGCAGCCATCGGACAGGGAACGGCTACACCTTC. Amino acids: CASSHRTGNGYTF. The chain couples TRBV7-8 to TRBJ1-2; 8 bases match TRBD1. This CDR3 has 13 residues. The V and J ends lost 5 bases and 8 bases, in that order; junction bases with no gene match: 7. Germline lookup yields CDR1 SGHVS and CDR2 FQNEAQ. Based on the CDR3 plus reference TRBV7-8 and TRBJ1-2, the full variable domain is GAGVSQSPRYKVAKRGQDVALRCDPISGHVSLFWYQQALGQGPEFLTYFQNEAQLDKSGLPSDRFFAERPEGSVSTLKIQRTQQEDSAVYLCASSHRTGNGYTFGSGTRLTVV.

V usage is TRBV20-1 and J usage is TRBJ2-5; 9 bases fit TRBD1. The J segment lost 5 bases and the V segment lost 6 bases, leaving 10 bases of the junction unmatched. This CDR3 is built from 14 residues. Germline values: CDR1 DFQATT, CDR2 SNEGSKA (reference sequence). The CDR3 protein is CSASTQGAKETQYF. The CDR3 DNA reads TGCAGTGCGTCAACACAGGGGGCTAAGGAGACCCAGTACTTC.

As for this clonotype: Germline is not matched at one junction end, which may reflect a read error. The chain is built from TRBV18 and TRBJ2-1; TRBD2 matches at 8 bases. There are 14 residues in the CDR3. Germline loops: CDR1 KGHSH, CDR2 LQKENI. CDR3 coding DNA: TGTGCCAGCTCACCACCTAGCGGGGTTGCTGAGAAGTTCTTC. Encoded protein: CASSPPSGVAEKFF.

This chain joins TRBV10-3 and TRBJ2-2; D is possibly TRBD2 (5 bases). The ends were cut back, 10 bases at V and 2 bases at J, with 14 bases in the middle. Germline-derived CDR1 and CDR2 are ENHRY and SYGVKD. This CDR3 region has 14 residues. The chain's CDR3 is CATARDTNTGELFF. Here the CDR3 DNA reads TGTGCCACCGCTCGGGATACCAACACCGGGGAGCTGTTTTTT.

The chain carries TRBV7-9 and TRBJ2-6, with D unclear. Germline assignment: CDR1 SEHNR and CDR2 FQNEAQ (reference sequence). V gave up 3 bases and J gave up 0 bases, with 9 bases separating them. This CDR3 comprises 16 residues. Here the CDR3 DNA reads TGTGCCAGCAGCTTTGAAATTATCTCTGGGGCCAACGTCCTGACTTTC. Its protein product is CASSFEIISGANVLTF.

The rearrangement links TRBV5-1 to TRBJ2-5; a weak D match, TRBD1 (5 bases). Looked up from germline, CDR1 is SGHRS and CDR2 is YFSETQ. This CDR3 is 12 amino acids long. Trimming left V 4 bases short and J 11 bases short, with 15 bases between. The DNA for the CDR3 is TGCGCCAGCAGCCCCTCAGGGTCGGAGCAGTACTTC. Protein product: CASSPSGSEQYF. The full variable domain, with the rest looked up from reference TRBV5-1 and TRBJ2-5, is KAGVTQTPRYLIKTRGQQVTLSCSPISGHRSVSWYQQTPGQGLQFLFEYFSETQRNKGNFPGRFSGRQFSNSRSEMNVSTLELGDSALYLCASSPSGSEQYFGPGTRLLVL.

This clonotype is a singleton in its sample. A read error may account for a junction end that differs from germline. V gene TRBV20-1 combines with J gene TRBJ2-1, with 10 bases that match TRBD1. Germline V gene data show CDR1 as DFQATT and CDR2 as SNEGSKA (reference sequence). This CDR3 has 14 residues. The CDR3 nucleotides read TGCAGTGCTAGAGAAGGACAGGGGGTAAATGAGCGGTTCTTC. It codes for CSAREGQGVNERFF.

The genes are TRBV4-1 and TRBJ1-1; D not certain. This CDR3 is 13 amino acids long. V was shortened by 0 bases and J by 10 bases, with 12 bases between the two germline ends. Looked up from germline, CDR1 is MGHRA and CDR2 is YSYEKL. CDR3 sequence: CASSQDDRGGAFF. The CDR3 nucleotides read TGCGCCAGCAGCCAAGATGACCGAGGTGGAGCTTTCTTT.

The V and J genes are TRBV6-2 or TRBV6-3 and TRBJ1-5, with no clear D. This CDR3 is 13 amino acids long. Between the trimmed V and J ends, which lost 5 bases and 5 bases, there was a span of 10 bases. CDR1 is MNHEY and CDR2 is SVGEGT in the germline V gene. CDR3 loop: CASSASSDQPQHF. Written as DNA, the CDR3 is TGTGCCAGCAGTGCCTCTTCAGATCAGCCCCAGCATTTT.

The rearrangement links TRBV5-1 to TRBJ1-1; 7 bases align to TRBD1. Germline V gene lookup returns CDR1 SGHRS and CDR2 YFSETQ. With 0 bases clipped from V and 3 bases from J, the junction kept 5 bases outside the gene matches. This CDR3 has 15 residues. The CDR3 is CASSLGQGVDTEAFF. The CDR3 region has the DNA TGCGCCAGCAGCTTGGGACAGGGAGTGGACACTGAAGCTTTCTTT.

This clonotype was found a few times. The rearrangement uses TRBV7-2 and TRBJ2-7; D might be TRBD2 (7 bases). This CDR3 has 15 residues. Deletions cut 7 bases from V and 0 bases from J, with 16 bases between. Germline CDR1 SGHTA, CDR2 FQGNSA. The CDR3 coding sequence is TGTGCCAGCAACACAGGGAGGGGTAGCTCCTACGAGCAGTACTTC. This gives the protein CASNTGRGSSYEQYF.

This clonotype was seen many times. The genes are TRBV29-1 and TRBJ2-5; D gene uncertain. The germline CDR1 and CDR2 sequences are SQVTM and ANQGSEA. The CDR3 is made up of 12 amino acids. V shed 7 bases and J shed 4 bases, with 13 bases lying between them. In DNA form, the CDR3 reads TGCAGCGCTGTCCGTTGGGGAGAGACCCAGTACTTC. It codes for CSAVRWGETQYF.

The count of this clonotype is one. The chain uses TRBV10-3 and TRBJ2-1; TRBD2 agrees at 12 bases. V dropped 10 bases and J dropped 10; count of bases not matched to a gene: 5. From germline, CDR1 is ENHRY and CDR2 SYGVKD. The CDR3 extends over 12 amino acids. The CDR3 spells CASRTSGEEQFF. CDR3 coding DNA: TGTGCCAGCCGGACTAGCGGGGAGGAGCAGTTCTTC.

V and J are TRBV4-2 and TRBJ2-7, with TRBD2 identical over 9 bases. V shed 5 bases and J 4 bases; nucleotides not matched to a gene: 12. This CDR3 comprises 16 residues. Germline CDR1 is LGHNA and CDR2 is YNFKEQ. The CDR3 coding sequence is TGTGCCAGCAGCGCCCACCTAGCGGGAAACGAATACGAGCAGTACTTC. As protein: CASSAHLAGNEYEQYF.

J is TRBJ2-7 and V is TRBV27; 7 bases line up with TRBD1. The DNA matches TRBJ2-5 better at its end, which makes the J call doubtful. CDR3 length equals 15 residues. Germline V gives CDR1 MNHEY, CDR2 SMNVEV (reference sequence). CDR3 in DNA: TGTGCCAGCAGTCAGAACCCCACAGGGGAAGAGACCCAGTACTTC. Translating it yields CASSQNPTGEETQYF.

This clonotype has only a few counts. The rearrangement uses TRBV5-4 and TRBJ1-2; 8 bases match TRBD1. From germline, CDR1 is SGHNT and CDR2 YYREEE (reference sequence). The CDR3 is 16 residues long. Losses at the gene ends were 4 bases for V and 1 base for J; bases not matched to a gene: 9. CDR3 DNA sequence: TGTGCCAGCAGCCGACCGGACAGGGAGAATAACTATGGCTACACCTTC. Protein sequence: CASSRPDRENNYGYTF.

This clonotype was recorded at least ten times. This chain links TRBV9 with TRBJ2-7; D ambiguous. This CDR3 contains 12 residues. Trimming cost V 2 bases and J 6 bases, with 9 bases left between them. Germline CDR1 reads SGDLS; CDR2 reads YYNGEE. In nucleotides, the CDR3 is TGTGCCAGCAGCGTCGGTACTGGCGAGCAGTACTTC. Its protein product is CASSVGTGEQYF.

This clonotype was seen a single time. The J gene is TRBJ2-1, the V gene TRBV20-1; 9 bases agree with TRBD2. Germline V gene data show CDR1 as DFQATT and CDR2 as SNEGSKA (reference sequence). The CDR3 runs 14 residues. J lost 10 bases, V lost 4 bases, and 11 bases had no gene match. In DNA form, the CDR3 reads TGCAGTGCTAAGGACGGGCGGGGGGGCAGAGAGCAGTTCTTC. Amino acids: CSAKDGRGGREQFF.